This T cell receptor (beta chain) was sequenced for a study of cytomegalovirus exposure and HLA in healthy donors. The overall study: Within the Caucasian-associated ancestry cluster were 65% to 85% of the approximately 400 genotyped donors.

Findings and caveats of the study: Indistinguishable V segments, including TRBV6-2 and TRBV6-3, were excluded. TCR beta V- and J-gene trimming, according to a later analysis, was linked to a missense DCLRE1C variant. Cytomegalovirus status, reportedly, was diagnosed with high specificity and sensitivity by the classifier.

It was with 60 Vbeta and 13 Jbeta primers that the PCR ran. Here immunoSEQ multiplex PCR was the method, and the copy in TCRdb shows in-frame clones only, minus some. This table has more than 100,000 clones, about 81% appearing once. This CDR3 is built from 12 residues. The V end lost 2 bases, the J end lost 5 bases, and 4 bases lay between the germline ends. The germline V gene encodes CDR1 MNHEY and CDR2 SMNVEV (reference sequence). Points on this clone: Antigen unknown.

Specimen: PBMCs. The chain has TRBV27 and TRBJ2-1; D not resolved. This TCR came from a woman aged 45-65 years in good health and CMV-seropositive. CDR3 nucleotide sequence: TGTGCCAGCAGTTTACCCAACAATGAGCAGTTCTTC. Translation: CASSLPNNEQFF.